The source of this T cell receptor (beta chain) is a study of T cell responses to AZD1222 COVID-19 vaccine. This clone has just one count. Its specificity is not known. General study findings and limits: Increased Spike-specific TCR breadth and depth were observed after two AZD1222 doses. Only after the peak T cell response were repertoires sampled. Unmutated variant regions are reportedly targeted by nearly half of spike-specific TCRs.

Germline V gene sequence: CDR1 LNHDA, CDR2 SQIVND (reference sequence). Trimming cost V 4 bases and J 10 bases, with 17 bases left between them. The length of the CDR3 is 14 residues. Produced via immunoSEQ multiplex PCR; TCRdb's table is partial and in-frame only. The top ten hold 2.5% to 3% of the sample, which has some 170,000 clones, approximately 90% seen once. This receptor was identified in an adult in good health. Sequenced here: peripheral blood, sampled on day 0 of AZD1222 vaccination. The chain joins TRBV19 to TRBJ2-1; D not certain. CDR3 nucleotides: TGTGCCAGTAGTAGGTCGTCCAGCCCTGGGGAGCAGTTCTTC. Residues: CASSRSSSPGEQFF.